A single sample gave rise to the 22 T cell receptor beta chains below, sequenced in a study of T cells in women clearing cervical HPV infection. Assay: immunoSEQ multiplex PCR; the TCRdb copy retains only in-frame clones and omits some. The table lists 48,000 or so clones, with roughly 1.6% in the top ten. Material: blood buffy coat. The receptor set was obtained from a woman between 18 and 69 years old with a cervical HPV16 infection that either progressed to CIN3+ or cleared (not recorded which).

Points on this clone: The DNA ends 3 residues before the CDR3 does, and the rest of the CDR3 is filled in from the germline J gene. The chain links TRBV7-9 to TRBJ1-2, with a possible D match to TRBD1 (5 bases). Trimming cost V 1 base and J 4 bases, with 13 bases left between them. The length of the CDR3 is 15 residues. CDR1 and CDR2 from the germline V gene are SEHNR and FQNEAQ (reference sequence). The chain's CDR3 is CASSLGGGVSYGYTF. The covered CDR3 bases are TGTGCCAGCAGCTTAGGCGGGGGAGTGTCCTATGGC.

As regards this clone: The CDR3 end is not reached by the read, which stops 3 residues before it; the germline J gene fills it in. The chain uses TRBV7-3 and TRBJ1-5; 10 nucleotides match TRBD1. This CDR3 has 15 amino acids. The germline V gene has CDR1 SGHTA and CDR2 FQGTGA. Trimming removed 5 bases from V and 4 bases from J; junction bases left unmatched: 5. CDR3 protein: CASSEGQGKNQPQHF. CDR3 bases read: TGTGCCAGCAGCGAGGGACAGGGGAAAAATCAGCCC.

About this clone: The CDR3 is cut off 3 residues early in the read; its end comes from the germline J gene. The chain employs TRBV10-1 and TRBJ1-1; TRBD1 matches 9 bases. Germline loops: CDR1 WNHNN, CDR2 SYGVQD (reference sequence). After removal of 4 bases from V and 1 base from J, the junction contained 1 base not matched to a gene. The CDR3 has 14 amino acids. This CDR3 is CASSVTGGNTEAFF. The part of the CDR3 DNA that was read is TGCGCCAGCAGTGTGACAGGGGGGAACACTGAA.

As concerns this clone: Coverage ceases 3 residues before the CDR3 finishes, and the germline J gene fills in the end. J is TRBJ1-2 and V is TRBV3-1 (or the pseudogene TRBV3-2); tentatively, D is TRBD1 (6 bases). V was pared by 0 bases and J by 4 bases, with 9 bases between. The CDR3 is 14 residues long. Germline CDR1 reads LGHDT; CDR2 reads YNNKEL (reference sequence). This CDR3 reads CASSQDNRVYGYTF. CDR3 DNA, as far as it was read: TGTGCCAGCAGCCAAGACAACAGGGTCTATGGC.

Comments on this clone: The read ends 3 residues early relative to the CDR3; the germline J gene fills the gap. The chain joins TRBV7-8 to TRBJ1-1; TRBD1 agrees at 8 bases. The CDR3 has 14 residues. Germline V gene sequence: CDR1 SGHVS, CDR2 FQNEAQ. The J segment lost 6 bases and the V segment lost 3 bases, leaving 6 bases of the junction unmatched. The CDR3 DNA, read in part, is TGTGCCAGCAGCTTCGCGGACAGGGTCGCTGAA. Protein sequence: CASSFADRVAE. The CDR3 as a whole reads CASSFADRVAEAFF.

Of note for this clone: Sequencing ends 3 residues short of the CDR3 end; the germline J gene provides the rest. The chain carries TRBV5-1 and TRBJ1-3; the D gene is possibly TRBD1 (5 bases). The CDR3 has 17 residues. Between the trimmed V and J ends, which lost 0 bases and 0 bases, there was a span of 13 bases. CDR1 SGHRS and CDR2 YFSETQ come from the germline V gene. The DNA read from the CDR3 is TGCGCCAGCAGCTTGGGCTTGGGGCCTCGCTCTGGAAACACC. It encodes CASSLGLGPRSGNT. From start to end, the CDR3 is CASSLGLGPRSGNTIYF.

In regard to this clone: The read gets to within 3 residues of the CDR3 end, and the germline J gene fills in the rest. The chain is built from TRBV5-5 and TRBJ1-3; D is possibly TRBD1 (5 bases). This CDR3 has 14 amino acids. Germline V gene data show CDR1 as SGHKS and CDR2 as YYEKEE (reference sequence). Trimming left V 4 bases short and J 2 bases short, with 10 bases between. The CDR3 sequence is CASSLTATGNTIYF. The CDR3 DNA, read in part, is TGTGCCAGCAGCCTGACAGCAACTGGAAACACC. Looking up the rest from reference TRBV5-5 and TRBJ1-3 gives the full variable domain: DAGVTQSPTHLIKTRGQQVTLRCSPISGHKSVSWYQQVLGQGPQFIFQYYEKEERGRGNFPDRFSARQFPNYSSELNVNALLLGDSALYLCASSLTATGNTIYFGEGSWLTVV.

About this clone: The read falls 3 residues short of the CDR3 end, and the missing part is taken from the germline J gene. The chain uses TRBV19 and TRBJ1-4; no clear D gene. CDR3 length: 13 residues. V shed 7 bases and J shed 4 bases, with 10 bases lying between them. Germline V CDR1 and CDR2: LNHDA, SQIVND (reference sequence). CDR3: CASNFRLNEKLFF. The sequenced part of the CDR3 DNA is TGTGCCAGTAATTTCAGACTTAATGAAAAA.

Points on this clone: The missing CDR3 end, 3 residues past where the read stops, is filled in from the germline J gene. The chain has TRBV19 and TRBJ1-1; D remains ambiguous. The CDR3 length is 14 residues. Per the germline V gene, CDR1 is LNHDA and CDR2 is SQIVND (reference sequence). Trimming stripped 11 bases from V and 3 bases from J, with 19 bases between. The sequenced CDR3 bases are TGTGCCTGCCATGCCTATGGGCCCTACACTGAA. Amino acids: CACHAYGPYTE. The full CDR3 sequence reads CACHAYGPYTEAFF.

To note about this clone: The read comes to an end 3 residues before the CDR3 does, leaving the germline J gene to fill in the end. The chain carries TRBV19 and TRBJ2-5, with D possibly matching TRBD2 (5 bases). The CDR3 contains 15 residues. The V and J ends lost 2 bases and 5 bases respectively, with 15 bases between them. Per germline, CDR1 LNHDA and CDR2 SQIVND (reference sequence). The CDR3: CASSIFEGTGETQYF. CDR3 DNA, as far as it was read: TGTGCCAGTAGTATATTCGAGGGTACGGGGGAGACC.

A word on this clone: Read data end 3 residues before the CDR3 end; the end is taken from the germline J gene. This rearrangement joins TRBV20-1 to TRBJ2-1, with 8 bases identical to TRBD2. The CDR3 totals 13 residues. Trimming took 6 bases from V and 0 from J; bases not matched to a gene: 1. In germline, CDR1 is DFQATT, CDR2 SNEGSKA (reference sequence). The CDR3 bases that were read are TGCAGTGCACGGGGGGGCTCCTACAATGAG. It yields the protein CSARGGSYNE. The entire CDR3 reads CSARGGSYNEQFF.

The covered CDR3 bases are TGCGCCAGCAGCTTTACTTCATACAGGGGGCAAGACTCCTACAATGAG. It translates to CASSFTSYRGQDSYNE. The complete CDR3 sequence is CASSFTSYRGQDSYNEQFF. This rearrangement joins TRBV5-1 to TRBJ2-1; 9 bases match TRBD1. The CDR3 extends 3 residues past the end of the read, so its final part is completed from the germline J gene. V was clipped by 2 bases and J by 0 bases; unmatched bases: 12. Germline V gene data show CDR1 as SGHRS and CDR2 as YFSETQ. The CDR3 totals 19 residues. The whole variable domain, filled in from reference TRBV5-1 and TRBJ2-1, reads KAGVTQTPRYLIKTRGQQVTLSCSPISGHRSVSWYQQTPGQGLQFLFEYFSETQRNKGNFPGRFSGRQFSNSRSEMNVSTLELGDSALYLCASSFTSYRGQDSYNEQFFGPGTRLTVL.

As for this clone: Read sequence stops 3 residues before the CDR3 end, and the germline J gene provides the missing end. V and J are TRBV20-1 and TRBJ2-3; D may be TRBD1 (5 bases). The V end lost 2 bases, the J end lost 4 bases, and 10 bases lay between the germline ends. The CDR3 runs to 13 residues. CDR1 is DFQATT, CDR2 SNEGSKA, per germline (reference sequence). CDR3 residues: CSARPGLADTQYF. Partial CDR3 DNA: TGCAGTGCTAGACCAGGGTTAGCAGATACG.

To note about this clone: The sequenced fragment ends 3 residues before the CDR3 boundary, so the rest is inferred from the germline J gene. V is TRBV5-4 and J is TRBJ2-1, with TRBD2 matching over 7 bases. The CDR3 has 13 residues. Germline assignment: CDR1 SGHNT and CDR2 YYREEE (reference sequence). V lost 1 base and J lost 8; bases outside the gene matches: 3. The CDR3: CASSLPTSDEQFF. The CDR3 DNA, read in part, is TGTGCCAGCAGCTTGCCCACTAGCGATGAG.

Comments on this clone: The sequence runs out 3 residues before the end of the CDR3; the remainder is reconstructed from the germline J gene. This sample includes further DNA sequences coding for the same CDR3. This chain uses TRBV2 with TRBJ2-5; 14 bases line up with TRBD2. V dropped 9 bases and J dropped 4; count of bases not matched to a gene: 10. This CDR3 spans 16 amino acids. In germline, CDR1 is SNHLY, CDR2 FYNNEI. CDR3 residues: CASSLTTSGGVETQYF. CDR3 DNA (partial): TGTGCCAGTAGTTTGACGACTAGCGGGGGGGTAGAGACC.

Concerning this clone: The read halts 3 residues ahead of the CDR3 end, with the missing end drawn from the germline J gene. The chain has TRBV20-1 and TRBJ2-1, with TRBD2 as a possible D gene (5 bases). From germline, CDR1 is DFQATT and CDR2 SNEGSKA (reference sequence). Trimming cost V 2 bases and J 6 bases, with 14 bases left between them. This CDR3 is 14 amino acids long. CDR3 in amino acids: CSARIAGGVNEQFF. The covered CDR3 bases are TGCAGTGCTAGAATCGCGGGTGGGGTCAATGAG.

Concerning this clone: The observed sequence ends 3 residues before the CDR3 terminus, with the missing tail filled in from the germline J gene. V gene TRBV5-1 combines with J gene TRBJ2-1; 10 bases fit TRBD2. The V gene end was trimmed by 0 bases and the J gene end by 7 bases; junction bases not matched to a gene: 13. The CDR3 spans 18 residues. Looked up from germline, CDR1 is SGHRS and CDR2 is YFSETQ. The CDR3 here is CASSLGKTSGPSRNEQFF. The sequenced part of the CDR3 DNA is TGCGCCAGCAGCTTGGGGAAGACTAGCGGGCCTAGTAGAAATGAG. The full variable domain, in which reference TRBV5-1 and TRBJ2-1 provide the parts outside the CDR3, is KAGVTQTPRYLIKTRGQQVTLSCSPISGHRSVSWYQQTPGQGLQFLFEYFSETQRNKGNFPGRFSGRQFSNSRSEMNVSTLELGDSALYLCASSLGKTSGPSRNEQFFGPGTRLTVL.

Notes on this clone: The read gets to within 3 residues of the CDR3 end, and the germline J gene fills in the rest. This chain connects TRBV7-8 to TRBJ1-1; D possibly corresponds to TRBD1 (6 bases). Germline V gene data show CDR1 as SGHVS and CDR2 as FQNEAQ. The CDR3 covers 16 residues. The V gene lost 5 bases and the J gene lost 0 bases, with 16 bases spanning the gap. CDR3 DNA, as far as it was read: TGTGCCAGCAGCCCCCGGTCAGGGGTAATGAACACTGAA. Amino acids: CASSPRSGVMNTE. The CDR3 in its entirety is CASSPRSGVMNTEAFF.

Details on this clone: The read gets to within 3 residues of the CDR3 end, and the germline J gene fills in the rest. The rearrangement links TRBV20-1 to TRBJ2-1; 7 nucleotides match TRBD2. Germline CDR1 is DFQATT and CDR2 is SNEGSKA (reference sequence). The junction had 11 bases not matched to a gene; V was cut back by 5 bases and J by 4 bases. The CDR3 loop spans 15 amino acids. The CDR3 is CSAPFGAGVYNEQFF. The DNA read from the CDR3 is TGCAGTGCTCCGTTTGGCGCGGGGGTTTACAATGAG.

Concerning this clone itself: Read data end 3 residues before the CDR3 end; the end is taken from the germline J gene. The chain carries TRBV2 and TRBJ2-3; possibly TRBD1 for D (7 bases). V shed 7 bases and J shed 7 bases, with 12 bases lying between them. The CDR3 runs 12 residues. Germline V gene data show CDR1 as SNHLY and CDR2 as FYNNEI. The sequenced CDR3 bases are TGTGCCAGCAAGTCAGGGGGGAATACG. Translating it yields CASKSGGNT. In full, the CDR3 reads CASKSGGNTQYF.

As to this clone: The read is 3 residues too short to cover the CDR3 end, so that end is filled in from the germline J gene. The chain links TRBV5-1 to TRBJ1-2, with TRBD1 identical over 10 bases. CDR1 SGHRS and CDR2 YFSETQ come from the germline V gene. V dropped 0 bases and J dropped 6; count of bases not matched to a gene: 5. The length of the CDR3 is 15 residues. This CDR3 reads CASSLGAGTGDGYTF. The part of the CDR3 DNA that was read is TGCGCCAGCAGCTTGGGGGCAGGGACAGGGGATGGC. The variable domain in full, completed from reference TRBV5-1 and TRBJ1-2, reads KAGVTQTPRYLIKTRGQQVTLSCSPISGHRSVSWYQQTPGQGLQFLFEYFSETQRNKGNFPGRFSGRQFSNSRSEMNVSTLELGDSALYLCASSLGAGTGDGYTFGSGTRLTVV.

Remarks on this clone: The read terminates 3 residues before the CDR3 end, so the remaining end is supplied by the germline J gene. J is TRBJ2-5 and V is TRBV5-6; D may be TRBD1 (5 bases). This CDR3 region has 13 residues. Germline V gene lookup returns CDR1 SGHDT and CDR2 YYEEEE. Between the trimmed V and J ends, which lost 1 base and 5 bases, there was a span of 9 bases. The CDR3 region is CASSLRTRETQYF. CDR3 bases read: TGTGCCAGCAGCTTGCGGACAAGGGAGACC.